The sequence of this T cell receptor (beta chain) was determined in a study of blood T cell repertoires in COVID-19. Turning to the study itself: Collection of acute and convalescent COVID-19 samples took place in the United States, Italy and Spain. From T cells, B-cell-depleted T cells, or PBMCs came the material, which was cDNA or gDNA.

Source study methods: Quantification of nucleated cells was approximated via reference gene primer amplification. The repertoire was sequenced with immunoSEQ multiplex PCR; TCRdb's copy has only in-frame clones and lacks some. V and J calls and clone size are copied from that table; D and trimming were computed from the DNA. In the table there are about 230,000 clones, around nine tenths of which are singletons. Trimming removed 1 base from V and 3 bases from J, with 16 bases in between. CDR1 is SEHNR and CDR2 is FQNEAQ in the germline V gene (reference sequence). This CDR3 comprises 16 residues. Up to 2 weeks before entering the study, exposed participants had met a COVID-19 case.

The sequence was obtained from a young woman who had been exposed to COVID-19. The source material was PBMCs or T cells enriched from blood (not recorded which). J is TRBJ2-7 and V is TRBV7-9; D possibly corresponds to TRBD2 (5 bases). The CDR3 bases are TGTGCCAGCAGCTTAGTTTTTTTTGGAGGTGACTACGAGCAGTACTTC. This sequence encodes CASSLVFFGGDYEQYF.